This TCR beta chain came from a study of cytomegalovirus exposure and HLA in healthy donors. Study-level points and caveats: Most CMV-associated TCR beta chains appeared HLA-restricted in a later analysis.

Note on this clone: Its antigen is not known.

The CDR3 is made up of 15 amino acids. J was trimmed by 6 bases and V by 1 base; bases with no gene match: 7. Germline V gene lookup returns CDR1 SGHVS and CDR2 FNYEAQ. PCR employed 60 Vbeta and 13 Jbeta primers. TCRdb keeps only in-frame clones here, not all; method: immunoSEQ multiplex PCR. Among under 150,000 clones, nearly 80% were seen once, and the ten largest hold 0.9% to 1.2%. Sequencing used PBMCs. The gene calls are TRBV7-6 and TRBJ2-3; 7 bases line up with TRBD1. This clonotype was sampled from a male donor in good health and CMV-seronegative. CDR3 nucleotide sequence: TGTGCCAGCAGCTTAGTGGACAGGACGAAGGATACGCAGTATTTT. Encoded protein: CASSLVDRTKDTQYF.